This is a list of T cell receptor beta chains from one sample in a study of T cell responses to AZD1222 COVID-19 vaccine. TCRdb's table, derived via immunoSEQ multiplex PCR, lists solely in-frame clones and lacks some. This table has approximately 180,000 clones, approximately 86% appearing once. The source was peripheral blood, collected on day 0 of AZD1222 vaccination. These receptor sequences come from an adult in good health. CDR3s include the opening cysteine and the closing phenylalanine or tryptophan. The order of the fields is CDR3 protein, CDR3 DNA, V gene, D gene, clone size, J gene. The D gene is left open where the match is weak. The size entry is marked missing in some rows and otherwise reads once, few, many or a size class.

CASSTWRNSPLHF,TGTGCCAGCAGCACGTGGCGGAATTCACCCCTCCACTTT,TRBV9,-,-,TRBJ1-6
CSVLTGLNTEAFF,TGCAGCGTTCTGACAGGCCTGAACACTGAAGCTTTCTTT,TRBV29-1,-,-,TRBJ1-1
CATSDGQALNEKLFF,TGTGCCACCAGTGATGGACAGGCGTTGAATGAAAAACTGTTTTTT,TRBV24-1,TRBD1,-,TRBJ1-4
CASSLRGMGTDTQYF,TGCGCCAGCAGCTTGCGGGGGATGGGTACAGATACGCAGTATTTT,TRBV5-1,-,-,TRBJ2-3
CATRSGPVETQYF,TGTGCCACCCGTAGCGGGCCCGTGGAGACCCAGTACTTC,TRBV6-6,TRBD2,-,TRBJ2-5
CASSSPRVHEQYF,TGTGCCAGCTCTTCACCCCGAGTCCACGAGCAGTACTTC,TRBV12-3/TRBV12-4,-,-,TRBJ2-7
CASSLSRGQGDYEQYF,TGTGCCAGCAGCTTAAGTCGCGGCCAGGGGGACTACGAGCAGTACTTC,TRBV7-9,TRBD1,once,TRBJ2-7
CASSEEGGPYNEQFF,TGTGCCAGCAGTGAGGAAGGGGGACCCTACAATGAGCAGTTCTTC,TRBV6-4,-,-,TRBJ2-1
CASSEGRTGGINQPQHF,TGTGCCAGCAGTGAAGGAAGGACAGGGGGCATCAATCAGCCCCAGCATTTT,TRBV6-1,TRBD1,-,TRBJ1-5
CASSAAGYEQYF,TGTGCCAGCAGCGCCGCAGGGTACGAGCAGTACTTC,TRBV2,-,-,TRBJ2-7
CASTRRGYTF,TGTGCCAGCACCCGGCGTGGCTACACCTTC,TRBV14,-,-,TRBJ1-2
CATTLTVNSPLHF,TGTGCCACTACCTTGACAGTTAATTCACCCCTCCACTTT,TRBV19,-,-,TRBJ1-6
CASRIGSSYEQYF,TGTGCCAGCAGAATTGGGAGCTCCTACGAGCAGTACTTC,TRBV6-5,-,-,TRBJ2-7
CASSSGPAGELFF,TGTGCCAGCAGCTCAGGACCGGCCGGGGAGCTGTTTTTT,TRBV7-3,-,-,TRBJ2-2
CASRQVSYNSPLHF,TGTGCCAGCCGACAGGTCTCCTATAATTCACCCCTCCACTTT,TRBV2,-,-,TRBJ1-6
CASSYHGTSGELFF,TGTGCCAGCAGTTATCACGGGACATCCGGGGAGCTGTTTTTT,TRBV6-2/TRBV6-3,-,-,TRBJ2-2
CASSLEFNRNYEQYF,TGCGCCAGCAGCTTGGAATTTAACAGGAACTACGAGCAGTACTTC,TRBV5-1,-,-,TRBJ2-7
CASSRFRDSNQPQHF,TGTGCCAGCAGCCGCTTCCGGGACAGCAATCAGCCCCAGCATTTT,TRBV4-2,-,-,TRBJ1-5
CSASRAGNNEQFF,TGCAGTGCAAGTCGGGCGGGGAACAATGAGCAGTTCTTC,TRBV20-1,-,-,TRBJ2-1
CASSATGLPYNEQFF,TGTGCCAGCAGCGCTACGGGACTACCTTACAATGAGCAGTTCTTC,TRBV9,TRBD2,-,TRBJ2-1
CASSAAFNQPQHF,TGTGCCAGCAGTGCGGCTTTCAATCAGCCCCAGCATTTT,TRBV27,-,-,TRBJ1-5
CASSEGGRTYNEQFF,TGTGCCAGCAGCGAGGGGGGGAGGACCTACAATGAGCAGTTCTTC,TRBV9,-,once,TRBJ2-1
CAWSRGTGEGYTF,TGTGCCTGGAGCCGGGGGACAGGGGAAGGCTACACCTTC,TRBV30,TRBD1,-,TRBJ1-2
CASSVVGAFGGRGYTF,TGTGCCAGCAGCGTAGTGGGAGCGTTTGGGGGCCGGGGCTACACCTTC,TRBV9,-,-,TRBJ1-2
CASSGQGEEQYF,TGTGCCAGCAGTGGACAGGGAGAAGAGCAGTACTTC,TRBV2,TRBD1,-,TRBJ2-7
CASSSPASTGSLTGELFF,TGTGCCAGCAGCTCCCCGGCCTCGACAGGGTCTCTGACCGGGGAGCTGTTTTTT,TRBV5-4,TRBD1,-,TRBJ2-2
CASSLLFGWGHTDTQYF,TGTGCCAGCAGTTTACTCTTTGGCTGGGGGCACACAGATACGCAGTATTTT,TRBV27,-,once,TRBJ2-3
CASSPASGSTDTQYF,TGTGCCAGCAGCCCCGCTAGCGGCTCCACAGATACGCAGTATTTT,TRBV13,TRBD2,-,TRBJ2-3
CASSPRQVLGEPQHF,TGTGCCAGCAGCCCCCGACAGGTCCTGGGGGAGCCCCAGCATTTT,TRBV5-5,-,-,TRBJ1-5
CASSLDSNEQFF,TGTGCCAGCAGCTTAGACTCGAATGAGCAGTTCTTC,TRBV7-2,-,-,TRBJ2-1
CASSRTGVYEQYF,TGTGCCAGCAGCCGGACAGGCGTCTACGAGCAGTACTTC,TRBV27,TRBD1,-,TRBJ2-7
CASSQDSISDTQYF,TGTGCCAGCAGCCAAGATAGTATCTCAGATACGCAGTATTTT,TRBV3-1/TRBV3-2,-,-,TRBJ2-3
CATSGGQIDEQYF,TGTGCCACCAGTGGGGGACAGATCGACGAGCAGTACTTC,TRBV24-1,TRBD1,-,TRBJ2-7
CASSPGTDSGNTIYF,TGTGCCAGCAGCCCGGGGACAGACTCTGGAAACACCATATATTTT,TRBV7-9,TRBD1,-,TRBJ1-3
CSVEDLPTLQGAYNTEAFF,TGCAGCGTTGAAGATCTCCCGACCTTACAGGGGGCGTACAACACTGAAGCTTTCTTT,TRBV29-1,TRBD1,-,TRBJ1-1
CASRPQGPYGYTF,TGTGCCAGCAGACCACAGGGGCCCTATGGCTACACCTTC,TRBV28,TRBD1,-,TRBJ1-2
CASSEAGGTEAFF,TGTGCCAGCAGTGAGGCAGGGGGCACTGAAGCTTTCTTT,TRBV6-1,TRBD1,-,TRBJ1-1
CASSLASVNTEAFF,TGTGCCAGCAGCCTCGCGTCTGTTAACACTGAAGCTTTCTTT,TRBV9,-,-,TRBJ1-1
CASSQDEAVNSPLHF,TGCGCCAGCAGCCAAGATGAGGCGGTCAATTCACCCCTCCACTTT,TRBV4-1,-,few,TRBJ1-6
CASSEGRAGNGYTF,TGTGCCAGCAGTGAAGGCAGGGCTGGGAATGGCTACACCTTC,TRBV2,-,-,TRBJ1-2
CASSSAGWANEKLFF,TGTGCCAGCAGCTCCGCGGGGTGGGCTAATGAAAAACTGTTTTTT,TRBV7-8,-,-,TRBJ1-4
CASSHTLADTGNTGELFF,TGTGCCAGCTCCCACACCCTGGCGGACACGGGGAACACCGGGGAGCTGTTTTTT,TRBV18,-,-,TRBJ2-2
CASSLVGTGNNEQFF,TGTGCCAGCAGCTTAGTCGGGACAGGGAACAATGAGCAGTTCTTC,TRBV7-9,TRBD1,-,TRBJ2-1
CAISDYNYSNQPQHF,TGTGCCATCAGTGATTACAACTATAGCAATCAGCCCCAGCATTTT,TRBV10-3,-,-,TRBJ1-5
CASSSMGRRITEAFF,TGTGCCAGCAGCTCCATGGGCAGGAGGATAACTGAAGCTTTCTTT,TRBV11-2,-,-,TRBJ1-1
CASSQTFSEQFF,TGTGCCAGCAGCCAGACATTTAGTGAGCAGTTCTTC,TRBV6-2/TRBV6-3,-,-,TRBJ2-1
CASSLGQGLYGYTF,TGTGCCAGCAGCTTAGGACAGGGACTCTATGGCTACACCTTC,TRBV7-2,TRBD1,-,TRBJ1-2
CASSFSSGGWDNEQFF,TGTGCCAGCAGCTTCTCTAGCGGGGGCTGGGACAATGAGCAGTTCTTC,TRBV9,TRBD2,-,TRBJ2-1
CASSDKQGFLQPQHF,TGTGCCAGCAGTGATAAGCAGGGATTCCTTCAGCCCCAGCATTTT,TRBV6-1,-,-,TRBJ1-5
CATSPGGLNTEAFF,TGTGCCACCAGCCCGGGGGGGCTGAACACTGAAGCTTTCTTT,TRBV15,-,once,TRBJ1-1
CASRSTGIPSAFF,TGTGCCAGCAGAAGCACAGGGATTCCGTCGGCTTTCTTT,TRBV6-5,-,-,TRBJ1-1
CASSQGVRAGDREQYF,TGCGCCAGCAGCCAAGGAGTGCGGGCAGGGGATCGGGAGCAGTACTTC,TRBV4-3,-,-,TRBJ2-7
CASSPGQPAYSLHF,TGTGCCAGCAGTCCGGGACAGCCAGCCTATTCCCTCCACTTT,TRBV3-1/TRBV3-2,TRBD1,once,TRBJ1-6
CASSEAPTYEQYF,TGTGCCAGCAGCGAAGCACCGACCTACGAGCAGTACTTC,TRBV7-3,-,-,TRBJ2-7
CASSLGQGGYTF,TGTGCCAGCAGCTTAGGACAGGGAGGCTACACCTTC,TRBV11-2,TRBD1,-,TRBJ1-2
CASSSYYSYGYTF,TGTGCCAGTAGTAGTTACTACAGCTATGGCTACACCTTC,TRBV19,-,few,TRBJ1-2
CASSQVSGSQPQHF,TGCGCCAGCAGCCAAGTCTCAGGATCTCAGCCCCAGCATTTT,TRBV4-1,-,-,TRBJ1-5
CASSLTVNYGYTF,TGCGCCAGCAGCTTGACAGTTAACTATGGCTACACCTTC,TRBV5-1,-,-,TRBJ1-2
CSASWAGLQETQYF,TGCAGTGCTAGTTGGGCGGGACTCCAAGAGACCCAGTACTTC,TRBV20-1,-,-,TRBJ2-5
CASSSLRSLTYEQYF,TGTGCCAGCAGTTCCCTCCGGAGCCTAACCTACGAGCAGTACTTC,TRBV28,-,few,TRBJ2-7